This T cell receptor beta chain was recorded in a study of shared clonotypes between healthy human individuals. The germline gives CDR1 SQVTM, CDR2 ANQGSEA. The CDR3 consists of 16 residues. Assay used: immunoSEQ multiplex PCR; TCRdb lists only in-frame clones, some missing. The repertoire holds approximately 940,000 clones, with 70% to 85% as singletons. Source material: memory CD4+ T cells sorted from blood. Subset denoted: CD45RA-negative fraction. This receptor was identified in a man aged 18 to 30 in good health. The rearrangement joins TRBV29-1 to TRBJ2-5; TRBD2 matches at 15 bases. The J call may be incorrect, as the DNA end agrees better with TRBJ2-7. The CDR3 DNA sequence: TGCAGCGTGGGACTAGCGGGGGGCAGGAGCTCCTACGAGCAGTACTTC. This sequence encodes CSVGLAGGRSSYEQYF.